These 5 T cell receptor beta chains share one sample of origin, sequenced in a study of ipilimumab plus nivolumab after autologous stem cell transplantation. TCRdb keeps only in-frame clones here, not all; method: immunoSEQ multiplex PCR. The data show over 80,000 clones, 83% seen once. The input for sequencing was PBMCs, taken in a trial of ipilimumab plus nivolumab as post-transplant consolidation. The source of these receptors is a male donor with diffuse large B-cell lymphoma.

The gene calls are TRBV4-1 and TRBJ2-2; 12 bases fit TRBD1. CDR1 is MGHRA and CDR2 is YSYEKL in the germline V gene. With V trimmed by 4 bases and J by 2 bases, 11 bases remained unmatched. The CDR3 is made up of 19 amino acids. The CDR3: CASSPRGPGTGGNTGELFF. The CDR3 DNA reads TGCGCCAGCAGCCCTAGGGGGCCTGGGACAGGGGGCAACACCGGGGAGCTGTTTTTT.

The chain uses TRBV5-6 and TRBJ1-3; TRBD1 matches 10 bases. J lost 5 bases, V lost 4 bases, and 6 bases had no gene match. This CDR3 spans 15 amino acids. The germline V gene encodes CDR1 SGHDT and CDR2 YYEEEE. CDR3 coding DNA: TGTGCCAGCAGCCCCGACAGGGGGCGCCGAAACACCATATATTTT. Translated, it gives CASSPDRGRRNTIYF.

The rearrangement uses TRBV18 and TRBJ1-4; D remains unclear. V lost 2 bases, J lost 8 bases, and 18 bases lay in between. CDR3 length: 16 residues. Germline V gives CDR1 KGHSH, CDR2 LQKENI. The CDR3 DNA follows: TGTGCCAGCTCACCAAGCTTGGACGGAGTCAACGAAAAACTGTTTTTT. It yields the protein CASSPSLDGVNEKLFF.

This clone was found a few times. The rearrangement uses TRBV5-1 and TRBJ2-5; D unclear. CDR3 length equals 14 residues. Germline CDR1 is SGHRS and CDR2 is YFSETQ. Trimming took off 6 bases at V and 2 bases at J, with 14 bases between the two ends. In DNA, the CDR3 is TGCGCCAGCAATCCCCTAGGCAGTCAAGAGACCCAGTACTTC. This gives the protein CASNPLGSQETQYF.

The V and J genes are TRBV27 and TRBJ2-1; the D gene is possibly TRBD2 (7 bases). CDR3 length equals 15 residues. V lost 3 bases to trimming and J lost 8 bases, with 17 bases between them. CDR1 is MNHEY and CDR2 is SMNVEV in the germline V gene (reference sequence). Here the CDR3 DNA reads TGTGCCAGCAGTTTCAGGTGGGGGGGCAACGATGAGCAGTTCTTC. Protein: CASSFRWGGNDEQFF.